This T cell receptor (beta chain) stems from a study of shared clonotypes between healthy human individuals. Overall study findings and caveats: The study found lower generation probabilities in non-shared clonotypes than in those shared by all four donors.

About this clone itself: Its antigen is currently unknown.

Germline V lookup: CDR1 MGHRA, CDR2 YSYEKL. The ends were cut back, 5 bases at V and 10 bases at J, with 13 bases in the middle. The CDR3 length is 12 residues. The method was immunoSEQ multiplex PCR; TCRdb's version includes in-frame clones alone and lacks a portion of them. The repertoire holds 2 million to 2.5 million clones, approximately 93% seen once, with about 0.39% in the top ten. Sequenced sample: naive CD4+ T cells from PBMCs. Sample subset: CD45RA+ positively selected. The V and J genes are TRBV4-1 and TRBJ2-3; D is perhaps TRBD2 (6 bases). The clonotype was recovered from a man between 18 and 29 years old in good health. Some clones in this sample may be carry-over from other donors' samples. The CDR3: CASSKGLEAQYF. CDR3 nucleotides: TGCGCCAGCAGCAAGGGACTGGAGGCGCAGTATTTT.